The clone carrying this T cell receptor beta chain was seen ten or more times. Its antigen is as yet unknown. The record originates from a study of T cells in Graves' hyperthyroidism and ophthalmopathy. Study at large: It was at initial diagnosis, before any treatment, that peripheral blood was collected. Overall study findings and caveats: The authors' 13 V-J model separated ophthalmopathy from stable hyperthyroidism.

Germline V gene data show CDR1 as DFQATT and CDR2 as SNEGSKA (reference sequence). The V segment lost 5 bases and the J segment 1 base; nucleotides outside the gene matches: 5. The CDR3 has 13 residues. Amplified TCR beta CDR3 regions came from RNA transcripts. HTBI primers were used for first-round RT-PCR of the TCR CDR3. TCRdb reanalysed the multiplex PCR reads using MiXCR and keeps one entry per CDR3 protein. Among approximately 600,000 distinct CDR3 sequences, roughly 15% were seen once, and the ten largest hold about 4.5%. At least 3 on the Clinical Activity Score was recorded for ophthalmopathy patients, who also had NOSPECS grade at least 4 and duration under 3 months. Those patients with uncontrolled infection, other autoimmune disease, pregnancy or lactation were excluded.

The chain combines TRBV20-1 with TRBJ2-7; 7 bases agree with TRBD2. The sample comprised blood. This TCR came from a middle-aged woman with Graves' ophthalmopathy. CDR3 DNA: TGCAGTGCTGGGCCAGCGGGGTCCTACGAGCAGTACTTC. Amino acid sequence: CSAGPAGSYEQYF.